Presented here are 29 T cell receptor beta chains from one specimen sequenced in a study of T cell responses to AZD1222 COVID-19 vaccine. Here immunoSEQ multiplex PCR was the method, and the copy in TCRdb shows in-frame clones only, minus some. The sample lists 200,000 or so clones; 85% to 95% were seen once. The sequencing here drew on peripheral blood, taken on day 0 of AZD1222 vaccination. Receptor source: an adult in good health.

The rearrangement uses TRBV5-4 and TRBJ1-1; D not resolved. This CDR3 region has 14 residues. Deletions cut 1 base from V and 2 bases from J, with 9 bases between. CDR1 is SGHNT, CDR2 YYREEE, per germline (reference sequence). The CDR3 region has the DNA TGTGCCAGCAGCTTGCCAGATTTTAACACTGAAGCTTTCTTT. It encodes CASSLPDFNTEAFF.

CDR3 loop: CASSFYGEETQYF. The CDR3 nucleotides read TGTGCCAGCAGTTTTTACGGGGAGGAGACCCAGTACTTC. The rearrangement joins TRBV27 to TRBJ2-5; tentatively, D is TRBD2 (5 bases). V was pared by 3 bases and J by 5 bases, with 10 bases between. Germline CDR1 and CDR2: MNHEY and SMNVEV (reference sequence). This CDR3 comprises 13 residues.

This clone was recorded once. The chain is built from TRBV12-3 or TRBV12-4 and TRBJ1-2; a possible D gene is TRBD1 (5 bases). CDR3 length equals 13 residues. Trimming cost V 4 bases and J 7 bases, with 13 bases left between them. The CDR3 spells CASSSQTDGGYTF. DNA of the CDR3: TGTGCCAGCAGTTCCCAGACAGACGGTGGCTACACCTTC.

V usage is TRBV3-1 (or the pseudogene TRBV3-2) and J usage is TRBJ2-1; 10 bases are shared with TRBD2. The CDR3 length is 17 residues. Germline CDR1 LGHDT, CDR2 YNNKEL (reference sequence). The ends lost 2 bases at V and 3 bases at J; junction bases unmatched: 7. This CDR3 is CASSQPGLAEGYNEQFF. CDR3 nucleotide sequence: TGTGCCAGCAGCCAACCCGGACTAGCGGAGGGCTACAATGAGCAGTTCTTC.

The V gene is TRBV6-5, the J gene TRBJ2-7; either TRBD1 or TRBD2 may supply D (5 bases each). V was clipped by 5 bases and J by 6 bases, with 17 bases between them. Germline values: CDR1 MNHEY, CDR2 SVGAGI. The CDR3 sequence is 14 residues long. The CDR3 DNA sequence: TGTGCCAGCAGTCCCCTCCCCGGGGCGACCGAGCAGTACGTC. Protein: CASSPLPGATEQYV.

This chain uses TRBV5-1 with TRBJ2-3; 8 bases fit TRBD2. This CDR3 contains 15 residues. Germline V gene lookup returns CDR1 SGHRS and CDR2 YFSETQ. V shed 3 bases, J shed 2 bases, and the junction held 5 bases outside the gene matches. CDR3 coding DNA: TGCGCCAGCAGCTCCCAGCGGGGGCACACAGATACGCAGTATTTT. It is translated as CASSSQRGHTDTQYF. Combining the CDR3 with reference TRBV5-1 and TRBJ2-3 gives the whole variable domain KAGVTQTPRYLIKTRGQQVTLSCSPISGHRSVSWYQQTPGQGLQFLFEYFSETQRNKGNFPGRFSGRQFSNSRSEMNVSTLELGDSALYLCASSSQRGHTDTQYFGPGTRLTVL.

In its sample, this clone was seen once. The chain employs TRBV27 and TRBJ2-7, with TRBD2 matching 7 bases. This CDR3 has 15 residues. Per the germline V gene, CDR1 is MNHEY and CDR2 is SMNVEV (reference sequence). Trimming cost V 3 bases and J 7 bases; bases outside gene matches: 12. CDR3 loop: CASSFHQAGIKEQYF. CDR3 nucleotides: TGTGCCAGCAGTTTTCATCAAGCGGGAATTAAGGAGCAGTACTTC.

This clone has just one count. The chain recombines TRBV5-4 with TRBJ2-5; 9 bases agree with TRBD1. With 3 bases clipped from V and 3 bases from J, the junction kept 6 bases outside the gene matches. CDR1 and CDR2 (germline): SGHNT, YYREEE (reference sequence). CDR3 length equals 15 residues. The CDR3 DNA reads TGTGCCAGCAGCTGGCGGGGACAGGGAGAAGAGACCCAGTACTTC. This sequence encodes CASSWRGQGEETQYF.

The V call is TRBV30, the J call TRBJ1-4, with 9 bases aligning to TRBD1. Germline V gene data show CDR1 as GTSNPN and CDR2 as SVGIG (reference sequence). V shed 8 bases and J 8 bases; nucleotides not matched to a gene: 12. This CDR3 region has 14 residues. CDR3 nucleotides: TGTGCCGGGATGAACAGGGGGCGCGAGGAAAAACTGTTTTTT. It encodes CAGMNRGREEKLFF. Supplemented by reference TRBV30 and TRBJ1-4, the full variable domain reads SQTIHQWPATLVQPVGSPLSLECTVEGTSNPNLYWYRQAAGRGLQLLFYSVGIGQISSEVPQNLSASRPQDRQFILSSKKLLLSDSGFYLCAGMNRGREEKLFFGSGTQLSVL.

The chain uses TRBV6-5 and TRBJ1-2; unclear D gene. Germline assignment: CDR1 MNHEY and CDR2 SVGAGI. The CDR3 is 13 residues long. V gave up 6 bases and J gave up 6 bases, with 14 bases separating them. Here the CDR3 reads CASSLGVNDGYTF. CDR3 in DNA: TGTGCCAGCAGCCTTGGGGTGAACGATGGCTACACCTTC.

V is TRBV5-1 and J is TRBJ1-4, with D tentatively TRBD1 (5 bases). The CDR3 is 18 residues long. V was shortened by 1 base and J by 0 bases, with 16 bases between the two germline ends. Germline V gene lookup returns CDR1 SGHRS and CDR2 YFSETQ. CDR3 in DNA: TGCGCCAGCAGCTTGTATTCCCGGGGCTACGCAACTAATGAAAAACTGTTTTTT. Translated, it gives CASSLYSRGYATNEKLFF.

The gene calls are TRBV28 and TRBJ2-6, with D possibly matching TRBD2 (6 bases). V lost 6 bases and J lost 3, with 27 bases in between. Germline V gene data show CDR1 as MDHEN and CDR2 as SYDVKM. CDR3 size: 20 residues. CDR3 in DNA: TGTGCCAGCAGCCAGTTCGGTGCGGGGAATTACTTCTATGGGGCCAACGTCCTGACTTTC. Its protein product is CASSQFGAGNYFYGANVLTF.

The rearrangement links TRBV5-8 to TRBJ2-1, with D perhaps matching TRBD2 (5 bases). Germline assignment: CDR1 SGHTS and CDR2 YDEGEE. The CDR3 extends over 15 amino acids. Trimming pared 4 bases from V and 9 bases from J, leaving 20 bases between. The DNA of the CDR3 is TGTGCCAGCAGCGCCCGGGATTCGAGGTTGGGTGAGCAGTTCTTC. Translated: CASSARDSRLGEQFF.

This chain connects TRBV18 to TRBJ1-6; tentative D call: TRBD1 (6 bases). The CDR3 sequence is 18 residues long. Germline V CDR1 and CDR2: KGHSH, LQKENI. V shed 1 base and J shed 10 bases, with 23 bases lying between them. The CDR3 DNA follows: TGTGCCAGCTCACCACAACCCCCCTCTCCAACAGGGCACTCACCCCTCCACTTT. Translated, it gives CASSPQPPSPTGHSPLHF.

This clone occurred once. The chain employs TRBV18 and TRBJ2-7; 11 bases fit TRBD2. This CDR3 has 16 residues. Germline CDR1 is KGHSH and CDR2 is LQKENI. With V trimmed by 2 bases and J by 0 bases, 3 bases remained unmatched. For the CDR3, the DNA is TGTGCCAGCTCACCAGGGACTAGCGGCTCCTCCTACGAGCAGTACTTC. Protein product: CASSPGTSGSSYEQYF.

This chain uses TRBV28 with TRBJ1-5; 12 nucleotides match TRBD1. The CDR3 runs 16 residues. Trimming at V came to 8 bases and at J to 7 bases, leaving 12 bases not matched to a gene. Germline V gene sequence: CDR1 MDHEN, CDR2 SYDVKM. The CDR3 nucleotides read TGTGCCAGCTTGTACGCGGGACAGGGGGCTTACCAGCCCCAGCATTTT. Its protein product is CASLYAGQGAYQPQHF.

J is TRBJ1-3 and V is TRBV9; 7 positions match TRBD1. J was trimmed by 4 bases and V by 0 bases; bases with no gene match: 4. This CDR3 is 15 amino acids long. Germline V CDR1 and CDR2: SGDLS, YYNGEE. CDR3 in DNA: TGTGCCAGCAGCGTAGGAGGGGGCGAAGGAAACACCATATATTTT. Protein sequence: CASSVGGGEGNTIYF.

CDR3 sequence reads: CASSRQGAEAFF. The CDR3 bases are TGTGCCAGCAGCCGGCAGGGGGCTGAAGCTTTCTTT. The genes are TRBV3-1 (or the pseudogene TRBV3-2) and TRBJ1-1; TRBD1 matches at 7 bases. The CDR3 totals 12 residues. The germline CDR1 and CDR2 sequences are LGHDT and YNNKEL (reference sequence). V dropped 4 bases and J dropped 6; count of bases not matched to a gene: 2.

This clone was observed a single time. The J gene is TRBJ2-5, the V gene TRBV5-1; the match to TRBD1 covers 7 bases. This CDR3 spans 15 amino acids. V lost 3 bases to trimming and J lost 4 bases; unmatched junction nucleotides: 9. Per the germline V gene, CDR1 is SGHRS and CDR2 is YFSETQ. The CDR3 bases are TGCGCCAGCAGCTCCACCGGCGACAGGGCAGAGACCCAGTACTTC. It translates to CASSSTGDRAETQYF.

The rearrangement uses TRBV6-1 and TRBJ2-5; the match to TRBD2 covers 7 bases. Trimming took 2 bases from V and 2 from J; bases not matched to a gene: 8. Per germline, CDR1 MNHNS and CDR2 SASEGT. There are 16 residues in the CDR3. In DNA form, the CDR3 reads TGTGCCAGCAGTGAACAGCCCAGCGGGGCACAAGAGACCCAGTACTTC. Translation gives CASSEQPSGAQETQYF.

This chain joins TRBV19 and TRBJ2-1; the D is unclear. The V end lost 8 bases, the J end lost 0 bases, and 14 bases lay between the germline ends. Germline V gene lookup returns CDR1 LNHDA and CDR2 SQIVND (reference sequence). This CDR3 comprises 15 residues. CDR3 sequence reads: CASSPGGRSYNEQFF. CDR3 sequence (DNA): TGTGCCAGTTCTCCTGGCGGTCGCTCCTACAATGAGCAGTTCTTC.

This clone came up once. This chain joins TRBV2 and TRBJ1-5; TRBD1 aligns across 9 bases. Trimming removed 7 bases from V and 1 base from J; junction bases left unmatched: 8. This CDR3 region has 16 residues. The V gene's germline CDR1 is SNHLY and CDR2 FYNNEI. Written as DNA, the CDR3 is TGTGCCAGCAATGGACAGGGGATTAGGAGCAATCAGCCCCAGCATTTT. Its translation is CASNGQGIRSNQPQHF.

The V and J genes are TRBV27 and TRBJ2-1, with D possibly being TRBD1 or TRBD2 (5 bases each). This CDR3 has 14 amino acids. V was clipped by 10 bases and J by 4 bases, with 17 bases between them. Looked up from germline, CDR1 is MNHEY and CDR2 is SMNVEV (reference sequence). The CDR3 loop reads CATTPRDPYNEQFF. As DNA, the CDR3 is TGTGCCACAACCCCGAGGGACCCATACAATGAGCAGTTCTTC.

Concerning this clone: Other DNA sequences in this specimen translate into the identical CDR3. The rearrangement joins TRBV18 to TRBJ1-5, with D unresolved. The CDR3 consists of 13 residues. Germline assignment: CDR1 KGHSH and CDR2 LQKENI. Deletions cut 2 bases from V and 1 base from J, with 3 bases between. CDR3 amino acids: CASSPGSNQPQHF. Here the CDR3 DNA reads TGTGCCAGCTCACCAGGGAGCAATCAGCCCCAGCATTTT. Drawing the rest from reference TRBV18 and TRBJ1-5, the complete variable domain is NAGVMQNPRHLVRRRGQEARLRCSPMKGHSHVYWYRQLPEEGLKFMVYLQKENIIDESGMPKERFSAEFPKEGPSILRIQQVVRGDSAAYFCASSPGSNQPQHFGDGTRLSIL.

The rearrangement joins TRBV6-2 or TRBV6-3 to TRBJ2-7; D remains ambiguous. CDR3 length: 12 residues. V lost 2 bases and J lost 4, with 6 bases in between. Germline V gene lookup returns CDR1 MNHEY and CDR2 SVGEGT. The CDR3 region has the DNA TGTGCCAGCAGTTACGTCGGTTACGAGCAGTACGTC. It encodes CASSYVGYEQYV.

The V and J genes are TRBV6-1 and TRBJ2-4; the match to TRBD2 covers 11 bases. Germline V gene lookup returns CDR1 MNHNS and CDR2 SASEGT. This CDR3 is 16 amino acids long. The V and J ends lost 4 bases and 8 bases, in that order; junction bases with no gene match: 10. CDR3 in DNA: TGTGCCAGCAGTGTTAGCGGGGGGGCCGTTCGACACATTCAGTACTTC. Residues: CASSVSGGAVRHIQYF.

The sample holds one count of this clone. The CDR3 DNA is TGTGCCAGCGGGTTTCCGGGGGAGGGCGAATGGGGTGAGCAGTTCTTC. Its protein is CASGFPGEGEWGEQFF. The chain employs TRBV2 and TRBJ2-1; 7 bases are shared with TRBD2. V was pared by 8 bases and J by 9 bases, with 19 bases of the junction left unmatched. Germline V gene lookup returns CDR1 SNHLY and CDR2 FYNNEI. The CDR3 spans 16 residues. Complete variable domain (other parts from reference TRBV2 and TRBJ2-1): EPEVTQTPSHQVTQMGQEVILRCVPISNHLYFYWYRQILGQKVEFLVSFYNNEISEKSEIFDDQFSVERPDGSNFTLKIRSTKLEDSAMYFCASGFPGEGEWGEQFFGPGTRLTVL.

J is TRBJ1-3 and V is TRBV10-3; D gene uncertain. Germline CDR1 reads ENHRY; CDR2 reads SYGVKD. With 1 base removed from V and 4 bases from J, the gap between germline ends came to 2 bases. The CDR3 covers 12 residues. For the CDR3, the DNA is TGTGCCATCAGTGAGTTCGGAAACACCATATATTTT. Protein product: CAISEFGNTIYF.

The J gene is TRBJ1-4, the V gene TRBV30, with TRBD1 matching 10 bases. The CDR3 extends over 13 amino acids. Per the germline V gene, CDR1 is GTSNPN and CDR2 is SVGIG (reference sequence). V was pared by 5 bases and J by 7 bases, with 4 bases of the junction left unmatched. CDR3 sequence reads: CAWDRGRGEKLFF. The CDR3 DNA follows: TGTGCCTGGGACAGGGGGCGCGGTGAAAAACTGTTTTTT.